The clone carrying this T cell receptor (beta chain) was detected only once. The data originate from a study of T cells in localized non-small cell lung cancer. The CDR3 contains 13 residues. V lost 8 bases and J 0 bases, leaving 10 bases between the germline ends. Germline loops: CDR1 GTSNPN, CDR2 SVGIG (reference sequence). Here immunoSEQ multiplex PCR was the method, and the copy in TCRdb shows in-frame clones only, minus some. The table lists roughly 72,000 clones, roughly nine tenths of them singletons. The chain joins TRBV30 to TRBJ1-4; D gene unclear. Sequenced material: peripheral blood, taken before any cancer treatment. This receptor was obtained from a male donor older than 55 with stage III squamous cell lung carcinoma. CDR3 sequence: CASSASTNEKLFF. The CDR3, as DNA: TGTGCCAGTTCAGCATCAACTAATGAAAAACTGTTTTTT.